One and the same sample provided the 19 T cell receptor beta chains below, sequenced in a study of metastatic and nonmetastatic thyroid tumors (dated by TCRdb to 2020 to 2022). The library relied on PCR. TCRdb records Illumina HiSeq 4000 as the sequencer. TCRdb itself trimmed the public reads at Q25 with fastp, ran MiXCR and retained productive beta chains. A total of some 40,000 clones appear in this sample, roughly 19% of them only once. The ten largest account for about a sixth of the sample. No treatment had been received by any patient before thyroid surgery. The source material was blood. Receptors originate from a female donor with papillary thyroid cancer or a benign thyroid nodule (not recorded which). Some clones in this sample may be carry-over from other donors' samples.

This clone was seen many times. V usage is TRBV7-2 and J usage is TRBJ2-7, with a tentative D call TRBD1 (7 bases). Trimming left V 3 bases short and J 5 bases short, with 14 bases between. Per germline, CDR1 SGHTA and CDR2 FQGNSA. The CDR3 is 14 residues long. The CDR3 DNA follows: TGTGCCAGCAGCTTCGACAGGGAGGAGGACGAGCAGTACTTC. Residues: CASSFDREEDEQYF.

A word on this clone: The CDR3 end shows no conserved phenylalanine or tryptophan, and so a read error is likely. This rearrangement joins TRBV11-2 to TRBJ2-2; TRBD2 agrees at 7 bases. Germline V gene lookup returns CDR1 SGHAT and CDR2 FQNNGV. The CDR3 covers 15 residues. CDR3 DNA: TGTGCCAGCAGCTTAGGGAGCGGGAACACCGGGCAGCTGTTTCTT. Its protein product is CASSLGSGNTGQLFL.

The chain recombines TRBV28 with TRBJ1-2; no reliable D call. CDR1 and CDR2 (germline): MDHEN, SYDVKM. Between the trimmed V and J ends, which lost 3 bases and 9 bases, there was a span of 14 bases. The CDR3 spans 13 residues. The CDR3 loop reads CASSFEAIQCYTF. In DNA form, the CDR3 reads TGTGCCAGCAGTTTTGAGGCCATCCAGTGCTACACCTTC.

This clone was seen only a few times. V and J are TRBV28 and TRBJ2-1, with 7 positions matching TRBD1. With V trimmed by 10 bases and J by 11 bases, 11 bases remained unmatched. Germline V gene data show CDR1 as MDHEN and CDR2 as SYDVKM. The CDR3 is 12 amino acids. This CDR3 is CANRRQGDQQFF. The CDR3 DNA sequence: TGTGCCAACAGACGACAGGGCGATCAGCAGTTCTTC.

As to this clone: A much larger clone lies a single base off, so this may be a read error. V usage is TRBV5-4 and J usage is TRBJ2-6; D gene uncertain. This CDR3 is built from 14 residues. Germline loops: CDR1 SGHNT, CDR2 YYREEE (reference sequence). The V and J ends lost 4 bases and 4 bases respectively, with 9 bases between them. The CDR3 DNA reads TGTGCCAGCAGCCAGTGGGCGGGGGCCAACGTCCTGACTTTC. Its translation: CASSQWAGANVLTF.

This clone was seen a handful of times. The chain joins TRBV28 to TRBJ1-5; a weak D match, TRBD1 (6 bases). The germline V gene encodes CDR1 MDHEN and CDR2 SYDVKM. The CDR3 loop spans 15 amino acids. With 6 bases removed from V and 3 bases from J, the gap between germline ends came to 15 bases. This chain's CDR3 is CASRIQGLVNQPQHF. In DNA form, the CDR3 reads TGTGCCAGCAGAATACAGGGTCTGGTCAATCAGCCCCAGCATTTT.

The chain uses TRBV19 and TRBJ1-6; no firm D call. Trimming removed 5 bases from V and 4 bases from J, with 9 bases in between. This CDR3 is 14 amino acids long. Germline V gene sequence: CDR1 LNHDA, CDR2 SQIVND (reference sequence). CDR3 loop: CASSLDGYNSPLHF. The CDR3 nucleotides are TGTGCCAGTAGTCTGGACGGGTATAATTCACCCCTCCACTTT.

This clone was detected only once. The gene calls are TRBV7-8 and TRBJ1-2, with D maybe TRBD1 (6 bases). The CDR3 loop spans 16 amino acids. Germline CDR1 reads SGHVS; CDR2 reads FQNEAQ. V shed 2 bases and J shed 3 bases, with 16 bases lying between them. This CDR3 reads CASSLTPTGHHYGYTF. In nucleotides, the CDR3 is TGTGCCAGCAGCTTAACCCCAACGGGACATCACTATGGCTACACCTTC.

The V gene is TRBV3-1, the J gene TRBJ2-1, with D possibly TRBD1 on 6 matching bases. The germline gives CDR1 LGHDT, CDR2 YNNKEL (reference sequence). Trimming removed 4 bases from V and 2 bases from J, with 12 bases in between. The CDR3 is 15 residues long. The DNA for the CDR3 is TGTGCCAGCAGCCCCTCCAGGGGAGCCTACAATGAGCAGTTCTTC. It specifies CASSPSRGAYNEQFF.

The genes are TRBV6-2 or TRBV6-3 and TRBJ2-2; 8 nucleotides agree with TRBD1. The CDR3 is 18 residues long. The trim removed 0 bases at V and 0 bases at J, leaving 6 bases unmatched. CDR1 MNHEY and CDR2 SVGEGT come from the germline V gene. This chain's CDR3 is CASSYSLGQGTNTGELFF. CDR3 coding DNA: TGTGCCAGCAGTTACTCCCTAGGACAGGGAACGAACACCGGGGAGCTGTTTTTT.

This clone was seen many times. The CDR3 DNA is TGCGCCAGCAGCTTGGAGGACAGGGTTTTGAGCTACACCTTC. Its translation is CASSLEDRVLSYTF. J is TRBJ1-2 and V is TRBV5-1; 8 bases align to TRBD1. This CDR3 is built from 14 residues. Germline CDR1 SGHRS, CDR2 YFSETQ. The J segment lost 9 bases and the V segment lost 0 bases, leaving 7 bases of the junction unmatched.

This clone was found a few times. The CDR3 is CASSSGQGLETQYF. CDR3 in DNA: TGTGCCAGCAGTTCCGGACAGGGCTTAGAGACCCAGTACTTC. The V and J genes are TRBV28 and TRBJ2-5; 8 bases align to TRBD1. V was pared by 4 bases and J by 4 bases, with 5 bases of the junction left unmatched. The CDR3 length is 14 residues. Per the germline V gene, CDR1 is MDHEN and CDR2 is SYDVKM.

The V and J genes are TRBV20-1 and TRBJ2-7; 8 bases are shared with TRBD1. There are 14 residues in the CDR3. Germline lookup yields CDR1 DFQATT and CDR2 SNEGSKA (reference sequence). V lost 3 bases to trimming and J lost 10 bases; unmatched junction nucleotides: 14. The CDR3 region has the DNA TGCAGTGCTAGCCCGACAGGGGTCCTGAGCGATCAGTACTTC. It codes for CSASPTGVLSDQYF.

There are many counts of this clone. The chain recombines TRBV7-2 with TRBJ1-4, with D possibly being TRBD1 (6 bases). The CDR3 runs 15 residues. CDR1 and CDR2 (germline): SGHTA, FQGNSA. V was shortened by 5 bases and J by 0 bases, with 10 bases between the two germline ends. For the CDR3, the DNA is TGTGCCAGCAGCCCAACAGGGTCAACTAATGAAAAACTGTTTTTT. Translating it yields CASSPTGSTNEKLFF.

This clone has ten or more counts. V is TRBV7-3 and J is TRBJ2-1; a weak D match, TRBD2 (5 bases). CDR1 is SGHTA and CDR2 is FQGTGA in the germline V gene. This CDR3 has 15 amino acids. V dropped 0 bases and J dropped 3 bases, with 9 bases sitting between them. CDR3 DNA sequence: TGTGCCAGCAGCTTAACGGGAGACGGCTACAATGAGCAGTTCTTC. It is translated as CASSLTGDGYNEQFF.

The chain carries TRBV19 and TRBJ2-7, with D possibly TRBD1 on 5 matching bases. V gave up 5 bases and J gave up 5 bases, with 13 bases separating them. This CDR3 comprises 13 residues. From germline, CDR1 is LNHDA and CDR2 SQIVND (reference sequence). The chain's CDR3 is CASSFSQVNEQYF. CDR3 sequence (DNA): TGTGCCAGTAGTTTTTCACAGGTAAACGAGCAGTACTTC.

The rearrangement joins TRBV5-6 to TRBJ2-3; no clear D gene. The germline V gene has CDR1 SGHDT and CDR2 YYEEEE. The CDR3 contains 14 residues. Trimming took off 0 bases at V and 7 bases at J, with 12 bases between the two ends. The CDR3 coding sequence is TGTGCCAGCAGCTTGGGACATCAGGTATATACGCAGTATTTT. Amino acids: CASSLGHQVYTQYF.

This rearrangement joins TRBV5-6 to TRBJ1-5; 9 positions match TRBD1. This CDR3 region has 16 residues. The germline CDR1 and CDR2 sequences are SGHDT and YYEEEE. V lost 2 bases to trimming and J lost 7 bases; unmatched junction nucleotides: 10. CDR3 sequence (DNA): TGTGCCAGCAGCTTACGCGGACAGGGGATACGGCAGCCCCAGCATTTT. Residues: CASSLRGQGIRQPQHF. Using reference TRBV5-6 and TRBJ1-5 for the parts outside the CDR3, the full variable domain is DAGVTQSPTHLIKTRGQQVTLRCSPKSGHDTVSWYQQALGQGPQFIFQYYEEEERQRGNFPDRFSGHQFPNYSSELNVNALLLGDSALYLCASSLRGQGIRQPQHFGDGTRLSIL.

This clone was detected ten times or more. V gene TRBV3-1 combines with J gene TRBJ2-2; 12 bases map to TRBD2. With V trimmed by 4 bases and J by 6 bases, 3 bases remained unmatched. CDR3 length: 15 amino acids. The germline CDR1 and CDR2 sequences are LGHDT and YNNKEL (reference sequence). The CDR3 loop reads CASSLRTSGAGELFF. The CDR3 coding sequence is TGTGCCAGCAGCCTCAGGACTAGCGGGGCCGGGGAGCTGTTTTTT.